These 31 T cell receptor beta chains were sequenced from one sample in a study of blood T cell repertoires in COVID-19. TCRdb's table, derived via immunoSEQ multiplex PCR, lists solely in-frame clones and lacks some. Here the sample spans 150,000 to 190,000 clones, around 74% being singletons. The sequenced sample was peripheral blood. These receptors were taken from a woman over 75 with acute or convalescent COVID-19.

In this sample, this clone turned up a few times. The V call is TRBV19, the J call TRBJ2-7, with 10 bases that match TRBD1. J was trimmed by 3 bases and V by 1 base; bases with no gene match: 3. The CDR3 sequence is 15 residues long. The germline V gene has CDR1 LNHDA and CDR2 SQIVND (reference sequence). CDR3 DNA sequence: TGTGCCAGTAGTATAGCCGGGACAGGGGTCTACGAGCAGTACTTC. It yields the protein CASSIAGTGVYEQYF.

The J gene is TRBJ2-2, the V gene TRBV2; 12 nucleotides align to TRBD2. Trimming took 7 bases from V and 6 from J; bases not matched to a gene: 3. The CDR3 totals 14 residues. Looked up from germline, CDR1 is SNHLY and CDR2 is FYNNEI. In DNA form, the CDR3 reads TGTGCCAGCAAGACTAGCGGGAGAGCCGGGGAGCTGTTTTTT. Translated, it gives CASKTSGRAGELFF.

The chain carries TRBV9 and TRBJ1-1; the match to TRBD1 covers 7 bases. The V and J ends lost 5 bases and 0 bases, in that order; junction bases with no gene match: 4. Germline V gene sequence: CDR1 SGDLS, CDR2 YYNGEE. CDR3 length equals 14 residues. CDR3 protein: CASSEGQMNTEAFF. The DNA of the CDR3 is TGTGCCAGCAGTGAGGGACAGATGAACACTGAAGCTTTCTTT.

The chain links TRBV7-9 to TRBJ1-2; 7 bases map to TRBD1. Looked up from germline, CDR1 is SEHNR and CDR2 is FQNEAQ (reference sequence). Losses at the gene ends were 5 bases for V and 2 bases for J; bases not matched to a gene: 11. The CDR3 is made up of 16 amino acids. CDR3 nucleotides: TGTGCCAGCAGCGCCGGGACAGAACGGTTAAACTATGGCTACACCTTC. This gives the protein CASSAGTERLNYGYTF.

This clone was detected only a few times. This chain links TRBV27 with TRBJ1-2; D uncertain. Deletions cut 3 bases from V and 6 bases from J, with 11 bases between. The germline V gene has CDR1 MNHEY and CDR2 SMNVEV (reference sequence). CDR3 length: 13 residues. This CDR3 is CASSFSRNHGYTF. The DNA for the CDR3 is TGTGCCAGCAGTTTTAGCAGAAACCATGGCTACACCTTC.

Here the CDR3 reads CASSFTSPETQYF. CDR3 DNA sequence: TGTGCCAGCAGTTTTACTAGCCCAGAGACCCAGTACTTC. This chain uses TRBV12-3 or TRBV12-4 with TRBJ2-5; D is possibly TRBD2 (6 bases). V was pared by 3 bases and J by 4 bases, with 9 bases between. CDR3 length: 13 amino acids.

This clone has only a few counts. This CDR3 reads CASSPRWGGENYGYTF. CDR3 DNA: TGTGCCAGCAGCCCCCGGTGGGGAGGAGAGAACTATGGCTACACCTTC. J is TRBJ1-2 and V is TRBV7-9; D unclear. Germline V CDR1 and CDR2: SEHNR, FQNEAQ (reference sequence). Trimming took 5 bases from V and 2 from J, leaving 18 bases between them. This CDR3 is 16 amino acids long.

This chain connects TRBV6-5 to TRBJ1-1; D gene ambiguous. The V gene's germline CDR1 is MNHEY and CDR2 SVGAGI. CDR3 length: 11 amino acids. V lost 11 bases to trimming and J lost 4 bases, with 11 bases between them. The CDR3 loop reads CALGGGTEAFF. Here the CDR3 DNA reads TGTGCCCTAGGTGGCGGCACTGAAGCTTTCTTT.

The chain links TRBV19 to TRBJ1-2; TRBD1 agrees at 8 bases. The germline CDR1 and CDR2 sequences are LNHDA and SQIVND (reference sequence). J lost 5 bases, V lost 4 bases, and 9 bases had no gene match. The CDR3 contains 15 residues. The CDR3 here is CASSNPGTGSYGYTF. Here the CDR3 DNA reads TGTGCCAGTAGTAATCCCGGGACAGGATCGTATGGCTACACCTTC.

J is TRBJ2-1 and V is TRBV12-3 or TRBV12-4; D gene unclear. V was pared by 3 bases and J by 4 bases, with 7 bases between. This CDR3 contains 13 residues. Written as DNA, the CDR3 is TGTGCCAGCAGTTTCTTGACATACAATGAGCAGTTCTTC. Translated: CASSFLTYNEQFF.

The chain combines TRBV27 with TRBJ2-6; TRBD2 matches 9 bases. Germline V CDR1 and CDR2: MNHEY, SMNVEV (reference sequence). This CDR3 comprises 20 residues. Trimming removed 2 bases from V and 2 bases from J; junction bases left unmatched: 13. In DNA form, the CDR3 reads TGTGCCAGCAGTTTAGGCCCCTATAGCGGGAGAAGTCCTGGGGCCAACGTCCTGACTTTC. Translating gives CASSLGPYSGRSPGANVLTF.

In this sample, this clone turned up a few times. The chain joins TRBV19 to TRBJ1-3; D is unresolved. Germline CDR1 reads LNHDA; CDR2 reads SQIVND (reference sequence). The CDR3 runs to 14 residues. Trimming took 5 bases from V and 1 from J, leaving 9 bases between them. The DNA of the CDR3 is TGTGCCAGTAGTCCCCTACGTTCTGGAAACACCATATATTTT. Protein sequence: CASSPLRSGNTIYF.

The gene calls are TRBV7-2 and TRBJ1-2, with 9 bases fitting TRBD1. The CDR3 totals 16 residues. V lost 5 bases, J lost 8 bases, and 15 bases stayed unmatched. Germline V gene lookup returns CDR1 SGHTA and CDR2 FQGNSA. The DNA of the CDR3 is TGTGCCAGCAGCAGGGACAGGGCCGGCCTTGAGTACGGCTACACCTTC. Protein sequence: CASSRDRAGLEYGYTF.

CDR3 in DNA: TGTGCCATCAGTGACGCGGGGGGACAGCGAGAAAAACTGTTTTTT. It encodes CAISDAGGQREKLFF. This rearrangement joins TRBV10-3 to TRBJ1-4; TRBD1 matches at 7 bases. This CDR3 is built from 15 residues. V dropped 3 bases and J dropped 8; count of bases not matched to a gene: 9. CDR1 and CDR2 from the germline V gene are ENHRY and SYGVKD.

The V call is TRBV6-2 or TRBV6-3, the J call TRBJ1-5; 7 bases map to TRBD1. CDR3 length: 17 amino acids. J gave up 7 bases and V 2 bases, and 14 bases lay outside the gene matches. Germline V gives CDR1 MNHEY, CDR2 SVGEGT. DNA of the CDR3: TGTGCCAGCAGTTACGTTCAGGGGGAACAGAAGGGACAGCCCCAGCATTTT. Translation: CASSYVQGEQKGQPQHF.

The V and J genes are TRBV19 and TRBJ1-2; unclear D gene. V was clipped by 7 bases and J by 2 bases, with 8 bases between them. CDR3 length: 12 residues. Germline V gene sequence: CDR1 LNHDA, CDR2 SQIVND (reference sequence). The DNA of the CDR3 is TGTGCCAGTACCCAGAACAACTATGGCTACACCTTC. Translated, it gives CASTQNNYGYTF. The full variable domain, in which reference TRBV19 and TRBJ1-2 provide the parts outside the CDR3, is DGGITQSPKYLFRKEGQNVTLSCEQNLNHDAMYWYRQDPGQGLRLIYYSQIVNDFQKGDIAEGYSVSREKKESFPLTVTSAQKNPTAFYLCASTQNNYGYTFGSGTRLTVV.

V is TRBV18 and J is TRBJ1-4; D is unresolved. Germline CDR1 KGHSH, CDR2 LQKENI. V gave up 2 bases and J gave up 8 bases, with 12 bases separating them. The CDR3 is 14 residues long. The CDR3 reads CASSPGREREKLFF. Written as DNA, the CDR3 is TGTGCCAGCTCACCAGGGCGGGAGCGGGAAAAACTGTTTTTT.

This CDR3 is CASSQDLVGQARNTIYF. The CDR3 DNA follows: TGTGCCAGCAGCCAAGATCTCGTTGGGCAGGCCCGAAACACCATATATTTT. This chain uses TRBV4-2 with TRBJ1-3; D gene ambiguous. Trimming left V 0 bases short and J 5 bases short, with 17 bases between. From germline, CDR1 is LGHNA and CDR2 YNFKEQ. This CDR3 has 17 amino acids.

The chain combines TRBV6-2 or TRBV6-3 with TRBJ2-7, with D possibly matching TRBD2 (5 bases). The CDR3 is made up of 17 amino acids. Between the trimmed V and J ends, which lost 6 bases and 4 bases, there was a span of 25 bases. The germline V gene has CDR1 MNHEY and CDR2 SVGEGT. Here the CDR3 DNA reads TGTGCCAGCAGCAGCCGGACTTCAGGCATCACTTCGTACGAGCAGTACTTC. The encoded protein is CASSSRTSGITSYEQYF.

This chain uses TRBV6-5 with TRBJ2-7, with D unresolved. Between the trimmed V and J ends, which lost 0 bases and 0 bases, there was a span of 12 bases. The CDR3 spans 16 residues. Per germline, CDR1 MNHEY and CDR2 SVGAGI. The CDR3 sequence is CASSYSSSASSYEQYF. The CDR3 DNA is TGTGCCAGCAGTTACTCCAGCAGCGCAAGCTCCTACGAGCAGTACTTC.

This clone was seen a handful of times. CDR3 region: CASSPSRGESNQPQHF. The CDR3 DNA reads as TGTGCCAGCAGCCCTTCACGGGGAGAAAGCAATCAGCCCCAGCATTTT. This chain joins TRBV4-2 and TRBJ1-5, with unresolved D. Trimming took 4 bases from V and 1 from J, leaving 14 bases between them. The CDR3 contains 16 residues. Germline CDR1 LGHNA, CDR2 YNFKEQ.

The gene calls are TRBV27 and TRBJ2-7; D not certain. Trimming pared 2 bases from V and 4 bases from J, leaving 9 bases between. CDR1 and CDR2 from the germline V gene are MNHEY and SMNVEV (reference sequence). There are 13 residues in the CDR3. CDR3 DNA: TGTGCCAGCAGTTTAAGTGCCGGGTACGAGCAGTACTTC. This translates into CASSLSAGYEQYF.

The CDR3 nucleotides read TGTGCCAGCAGCCGCGGGACAGGGGAAGAGACCCAGTACTTC. Encoded protein: CASSRGTGEETQYF. This chain uses TRBV7-9 with TRBJ2-5; 10 bases map to TRBD1. The V segment lost 5 bases and the J segment 3 bases; nucleotides outside the gene matches: 3. This CDR3 spans 14 amino acids. Germline values: CDR1 SEHNR, CDR2 FQNEAQ (reference sequence). The full variable domain, with the rest looked up from reference TRBV7-9 and TRBJ2-5, is DTGVSQNPRHKITKRGQNVTFRCDPISEHNRLYWYRQTLGQGPEFLTYFQNEAQLEKSRLLSDRFSAERPKGSFSTLEIQRTEQGDSAMYLCASSRGTGEETQYFGPGTRLLVL.

This rearrangement joins TRBV4-2 to TRBJ1-1, with TRBD1 as a possible D gene (6 bases). The CDR3 totals 14 residues. The V end was cut by 0 bases, the J end by 9 bases, with 14 bases between. The germline gives CDR1 LGHNA, CDR2 YNFKEQ. CDR3 sequence reads: CASSQDRWTDQAFF. The DNA of the CDR3 is TGTGCCAGCAGCCAAGACCGTTGGACAGATCAAGCTTTCTTT.

The J gene is TRBJ2-7, the V gene TRBV5-4, with TRBD2 identical over 10 bases. CDR3 length: 16 residues. CDR1 and CDR2 from the germline V gene are SGHNT and YYREEE (reference sequence). V trimming: 3 bases; J trimming: 5 bases; junction bases outside the gene matches: 11. The CDR3, as DNA: TGTGCCAGCAGCTCCCGCCCAAGCGGGAGGGCCCACGAGCAGTACTTC. It codes for CASSSRPSGRAHEQYF.

V is TRBV24-1 and J is TRBJ2-5; no clear D gene. CDR1 is KGHDR, CDR2 SFDVKD, per germline. The CDR3 is 11 residues long. Trimming removed 5 bases from V and 4 bases from J, with 4 bases in between. The CDR3 nucleotides are TGTGCCACCAGTGGGCTAGAGACCCAGTACTTC. This encodes CATSGLETQYF.

DNA of the CDR3: TGTGCCAGTAGGCGTACTTTCGGGTTGAACACTGAAGCTTTCTTT. It codes for CASRRTFGLNTEAFF. The rearrangement links TRBV19 to TRBJ1-1, with D uncertain. Trimming left V 6 bases short and J 0 bases short, with 14 bases between. CDR1 is LNHDA and CDR2 is SQIVND in the germline V gene (reference sequence). The CDR3 has 15 amino acids.

This clone has more than one count but fewer than ten. The genes are TRBV6-1 and TRBJ1-5; tentative D call: TRBD1 (6 bases). CDR1 is MNHNS, CDR2 SASEGT, per germline. V gave up 1 base and J gave up 4 bases, with 14 bases separating them. The CDR3 is made up of 16 amino acids. CDR3: CASSEGGQVWNQPQHF. CDR3 sequence (DNA): TGTGCCAGCAGTGAAGGGGGGCAGGTTTGGAATCAGCCCCAGCATTTT.

The rearrangement joins TRBV6-2 or TRBV6-3 to TRBJ2-3; 11 nucleotides agree with TRBD2. The germline CDR1 and CDR2 sequences are MNHEY and SVGEGT. CDR3 size: 17 residues. V gave up 2 bases and J gave up 4 bases; unmatched junction bases: 8. The CDR3 loop reads CASSYTGLAARADTQYF. For the CDR3, the DNA is TGTGCCAGCAGTTACACGGGACTAGCGGCGCGGGCAGATACGCAGTATTTT.

The chain recombines TRBV6-2 or TRBV6-3 with TRBJ2-3; 8 bases line up with TRBD1. CDR3 length equals 20 residues. The germline gives CDR1 MNHEY, CDR2 SVGEGT. The junction had 19 bases not matched to a gene; V was cut back by 0 bases and J by 5 bases. CDR3 nucleotide sequence: TGTGCCAGCAGTTACTCGCCTGCTGGGGCCGACAGGGGTATGGGAGATACGCAGTATTTT. It specifies CASSYSPAGADRGMGDTQYF.

The V call is TRBV30, the J call TRBJ1-2; 7 bases align to TRBD1. CDR1 and CDR2 (germline): GTSNPN, SVGIG (reference sequence). V was pared by 8 bases and J by 4 bases, with 7 bases of the junction left unmatched. The length of the CDR3 is 12 residues. CDR3 protein: CAQDRDSYGYTF. The CDR3 nucleotides read TGTGCCCAAGACAGGGACTCCTATGGCTACACCTTC.